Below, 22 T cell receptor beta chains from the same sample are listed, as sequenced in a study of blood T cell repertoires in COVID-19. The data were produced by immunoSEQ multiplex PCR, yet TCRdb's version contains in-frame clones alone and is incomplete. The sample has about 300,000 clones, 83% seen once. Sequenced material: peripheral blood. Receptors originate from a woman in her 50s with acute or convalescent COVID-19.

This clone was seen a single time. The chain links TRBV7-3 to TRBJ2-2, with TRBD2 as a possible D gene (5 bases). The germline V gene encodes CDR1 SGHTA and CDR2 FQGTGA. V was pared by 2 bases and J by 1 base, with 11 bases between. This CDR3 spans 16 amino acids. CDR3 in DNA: TGTGCCAGCAGCTTAGGGCCTAGCCTGAACACCGGGGAGCTGTTTTTT. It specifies CASSLGPSLNTGELFF. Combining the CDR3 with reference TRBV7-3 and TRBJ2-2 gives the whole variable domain GAGVSQTPSNKVTEKGKYVELRCDPISGHTALYWYRQSLGQGPEFLIYFQGTGAADDSGLPNDRFFAVRPEGSVSTLKIQRTERGDSAVYLCASSLGPSLNTGELFFGEGSRLTVL.

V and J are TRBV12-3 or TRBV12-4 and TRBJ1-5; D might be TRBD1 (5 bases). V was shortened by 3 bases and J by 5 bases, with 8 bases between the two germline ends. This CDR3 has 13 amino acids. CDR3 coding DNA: TGTGCCAGCAGTTTCTCACAGGATCAGCCCCAGCATTTT. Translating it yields CASSFSQDQPQHF.

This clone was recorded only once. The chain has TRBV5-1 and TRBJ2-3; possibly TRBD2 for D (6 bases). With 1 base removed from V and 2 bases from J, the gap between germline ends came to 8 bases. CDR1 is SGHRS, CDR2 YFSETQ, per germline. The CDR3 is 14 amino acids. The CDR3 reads CASSLSGSTDTQYF. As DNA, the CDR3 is TGCGCCAGCAGCTTGAGCGGGTCCACAGATACGCAGTATTTT.

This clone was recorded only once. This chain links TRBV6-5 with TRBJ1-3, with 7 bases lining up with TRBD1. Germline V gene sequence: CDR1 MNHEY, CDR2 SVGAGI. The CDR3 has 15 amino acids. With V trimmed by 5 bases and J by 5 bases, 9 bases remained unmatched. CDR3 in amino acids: CASSTGTAPRNTIYF. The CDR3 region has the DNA TGTGCCAGCAGTACGGGGACAGCACCCAGAAACACCATATATTTT.

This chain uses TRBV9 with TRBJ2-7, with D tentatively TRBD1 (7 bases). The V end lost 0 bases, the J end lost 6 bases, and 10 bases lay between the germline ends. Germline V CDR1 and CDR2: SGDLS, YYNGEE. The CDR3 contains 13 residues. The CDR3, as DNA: TGTGCCAGCAGCGTAGTTCAGGGGGGCGAGCAGTACTTC. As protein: CASSVVQGGEQYF.

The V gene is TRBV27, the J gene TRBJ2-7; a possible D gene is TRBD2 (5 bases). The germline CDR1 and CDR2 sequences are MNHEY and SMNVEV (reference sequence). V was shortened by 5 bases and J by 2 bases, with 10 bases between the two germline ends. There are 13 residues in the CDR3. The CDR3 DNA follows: TGTGCCAGCAGTACGGGGTCCCCCTACGAGCAGTACTTC. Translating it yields CASSTGSPYEQYF.

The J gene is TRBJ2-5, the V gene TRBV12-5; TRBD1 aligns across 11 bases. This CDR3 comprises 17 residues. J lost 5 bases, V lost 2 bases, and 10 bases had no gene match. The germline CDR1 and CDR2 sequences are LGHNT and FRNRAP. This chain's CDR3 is CASGLPTGTGGRETQYF. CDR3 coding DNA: TGTGCTAGTGGTTTGCCCACCGGGACAGGGGGTCGGGAGACCCAGTACTTC.

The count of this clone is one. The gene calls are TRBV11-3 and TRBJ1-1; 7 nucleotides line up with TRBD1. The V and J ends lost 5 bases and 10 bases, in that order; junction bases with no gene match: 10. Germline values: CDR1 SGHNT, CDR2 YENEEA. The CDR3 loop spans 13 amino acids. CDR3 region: CASSQTRDSRAFF. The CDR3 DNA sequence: TGTGCCAGCAGCCAAACCCGGGACAGTCGAGCTTTCTTT.

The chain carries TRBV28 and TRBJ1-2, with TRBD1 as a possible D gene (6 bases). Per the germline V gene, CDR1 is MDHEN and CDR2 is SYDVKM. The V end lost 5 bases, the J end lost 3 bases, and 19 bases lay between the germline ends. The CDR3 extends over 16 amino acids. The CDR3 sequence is CASSAPPWTEYYGYTF. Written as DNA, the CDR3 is TGTGCCAGCAGTGCCCCACCTTGGACAGAATACTATGGCTACACCTTC.

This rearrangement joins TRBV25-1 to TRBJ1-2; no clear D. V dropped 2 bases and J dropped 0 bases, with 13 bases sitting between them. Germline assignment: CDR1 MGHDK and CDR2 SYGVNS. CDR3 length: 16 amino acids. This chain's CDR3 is CASSEIDGAANYGYTF. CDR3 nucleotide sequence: TGTGCCAGCAGTGAAATTGATGGTGCAGCTAACTATGGCTACACCTTC.

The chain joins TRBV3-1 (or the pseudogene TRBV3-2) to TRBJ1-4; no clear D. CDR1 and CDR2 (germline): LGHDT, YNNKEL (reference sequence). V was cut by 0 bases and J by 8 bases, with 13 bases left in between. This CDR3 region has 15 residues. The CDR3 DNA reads TGTGCCAGCAGCCAAGATGTCGGTTCGGGAGAAAAACTGTTTTTT. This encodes CASSQDVGSGEKLFF.

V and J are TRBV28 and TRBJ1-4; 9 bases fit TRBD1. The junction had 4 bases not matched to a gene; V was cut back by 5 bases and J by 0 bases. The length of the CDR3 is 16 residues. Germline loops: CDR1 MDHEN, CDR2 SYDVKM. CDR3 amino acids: CASSTRTGATNEKLFF. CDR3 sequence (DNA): TGTGCCAGCAGTACCCGGACAGGGGCAACTAATGAAAAACTGTTTTTT.

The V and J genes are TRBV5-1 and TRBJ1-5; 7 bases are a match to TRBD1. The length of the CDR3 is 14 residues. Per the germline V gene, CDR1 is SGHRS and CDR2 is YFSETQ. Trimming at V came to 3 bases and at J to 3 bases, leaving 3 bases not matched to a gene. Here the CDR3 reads CASSWTGLNQPQHF. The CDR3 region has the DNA TGCGCCAGCAGCTGGACAGGTCTCAATCAGCCCCAGCATTTT.

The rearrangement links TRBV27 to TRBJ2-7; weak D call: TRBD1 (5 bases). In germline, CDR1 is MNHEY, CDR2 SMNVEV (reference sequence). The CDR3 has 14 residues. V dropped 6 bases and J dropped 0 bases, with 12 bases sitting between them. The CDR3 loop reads CASSQQAPSYEQYF. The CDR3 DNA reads TGTGCCAGCAGCCAACAGGCCCCCTCCTACGAGCAGTACTTC.

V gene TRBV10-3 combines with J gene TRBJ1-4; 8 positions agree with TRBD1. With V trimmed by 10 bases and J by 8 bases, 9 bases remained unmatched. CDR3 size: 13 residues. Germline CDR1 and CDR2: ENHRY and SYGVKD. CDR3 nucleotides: TGTGCCACCAAACAGGGGGAGTGGGAAAAACTGTTTTTT. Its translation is CATKQGEWEKLFF.

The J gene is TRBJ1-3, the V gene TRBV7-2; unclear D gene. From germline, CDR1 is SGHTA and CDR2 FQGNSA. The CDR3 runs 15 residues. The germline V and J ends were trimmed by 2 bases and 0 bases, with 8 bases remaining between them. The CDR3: CASSLKASSGNTIYF. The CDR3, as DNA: TGTGCCAGCAGCTTAAAAGCAAGCTCTGGAAACACCATATATTTT.

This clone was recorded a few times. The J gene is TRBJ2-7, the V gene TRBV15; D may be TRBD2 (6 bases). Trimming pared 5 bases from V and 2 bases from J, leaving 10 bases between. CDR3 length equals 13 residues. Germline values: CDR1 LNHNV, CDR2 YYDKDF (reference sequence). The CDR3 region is CATSLGLTYEQYF. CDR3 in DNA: TGTGCCACCAGCCTCGGACTAACCTACGAGCAGTACTTC.

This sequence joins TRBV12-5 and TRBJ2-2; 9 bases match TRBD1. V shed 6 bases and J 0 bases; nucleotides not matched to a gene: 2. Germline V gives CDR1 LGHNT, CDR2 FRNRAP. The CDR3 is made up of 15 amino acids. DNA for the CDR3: TGTGCTAGTGGGGGACAGGGCGCGAACACCGGGGAGCTGTTTTTT. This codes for CASGGQGANTGELFF.

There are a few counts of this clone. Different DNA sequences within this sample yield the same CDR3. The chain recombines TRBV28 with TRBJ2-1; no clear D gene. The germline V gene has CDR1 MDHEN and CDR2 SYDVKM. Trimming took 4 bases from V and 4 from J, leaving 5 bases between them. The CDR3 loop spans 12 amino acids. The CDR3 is CASSSRYNEQFF. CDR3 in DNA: TGTGCCAGCAGTTCCCGTTACAATGAGCAGTTCTTC.

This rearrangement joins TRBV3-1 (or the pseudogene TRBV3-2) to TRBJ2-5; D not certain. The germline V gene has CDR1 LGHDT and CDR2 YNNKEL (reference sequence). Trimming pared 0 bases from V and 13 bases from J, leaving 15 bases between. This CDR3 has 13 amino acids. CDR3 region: CASSQDFGSARYF. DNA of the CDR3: TGTGCCAGCAGCCAAGATTTCGGGTCCGCGCGGTACTTC.

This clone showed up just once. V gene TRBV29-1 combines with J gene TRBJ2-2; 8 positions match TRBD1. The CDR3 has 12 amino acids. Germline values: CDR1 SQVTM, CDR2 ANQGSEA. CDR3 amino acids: CSHRGATGELFF. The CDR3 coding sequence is TGCAGTCACAGGGGGGCCACCGGGGAGCTGTTTTTT.

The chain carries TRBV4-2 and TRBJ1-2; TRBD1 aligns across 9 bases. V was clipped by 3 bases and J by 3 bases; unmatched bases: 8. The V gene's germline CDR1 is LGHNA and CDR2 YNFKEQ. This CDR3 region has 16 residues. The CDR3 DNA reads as TGTGCCAGCAGCCAGACTTCGGGACAGGGTCACTATGGCTACACCTTC. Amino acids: CASSQTSGQGHYGYTF.